This T cell receptor (beta chain) was obtained from a study of CD8+CD57+ T cells in acquired aplastic anemia. J was trimmed by 2 bases and V by 4 bases; bases with no gene match: 7. Per the germline V gene, CDR1 is SQVTM and CDR2 is ANQGSEA. The CDR3 extends over 14 amino acids. Sequenced patients had shown CD8+CD57+ cell expansion by flow cytometry. Among the patients, none had received any therapy at the time of blood sampling. As concerns this clonotype: Its cognate antigen is unknown.

Genomic DNA served as template for TCR beta VDJ and CDR3 profiling. TCRdb itself ran the reads through MiXCR, one entry per CDR3 protein. The repertoire holds 150,000 to 200,000 distinct CDR3 sequences, more than 45% seen once, with over 0.95% in the top ten. Study-wide findings and caveats: Shared by patients and controls, 25 to 35 CD8+ CDR3s were abundant in patients.

V and J are TRBV29-1 and TRBJ1-2; 7 bases align to TRBD1. The receptor was isolated from a human donor with aplastic anemia. Sequencing was carried out using sorted CD4+, CD8+, or CD8+CD57+ T cells (not recorded which) from PBMCs. The CDR3 spells CSVGQGVPNYGYTF. The CDR3 nucleotides read TGCAGCGTTGGGCAGGGGGTCCCCAACTATGGCTACACCTTC.